The 18 T cell receptor beta chains reported below all come from one sample, sequenced in a study of beta chain features in type 1 diabetes. The authors reverse transcribed all of the isolated RNA, so sequencing captured expressed TCRB transcripts. Assay used: immunoSEQ multiplex PCR; TCRdb lists only in-frame clones, some missing. The repertoire has some 150,000 clones, less than 9% of them found once; the top ten carry approximately 1.4%. Material for sequencing was central memory CD4+ T cells from blood. These receptors were taken from a woman aged 25 to 45 in good health.

V usage is TRBV7-8 and J usage is TRBJ1-5; no definite D call. CDR1 SGHVS and CDR2 FQNEAQ come from the germline V gene. The V end lost 5 bases, the J end lost 3 bases, and 14 bases lay between the germline ends. The CDR3 length is 15 residues. CDR3 loop: CASSPSLTNNQPQHF. Written as DNA, the CDR3 is TGTGCCAGCAGCCCATCTCTGACTAACAATCAGCCCCAGCATTTT.

This clone has just a few counts. V is TRBV7-2 and J is TRBJ1-2, with a weak D call TRBD1 (6 bases). V lost 6 bases and J lost 6, with 11 bases in between. The CDR3 runs 12 residues. Germline assignment: CDR1 SGHTA and CDR2 FQGNSA. The CDR3 sequence: CASSQGGDGYTF. The CDR3 nucleotides are TGTGCCAGCAGTCAAGGGGGGGATGGCTACACCTTC. Supplemented by reference TRBV7-2 and TRBJ1-2, the full variable domain reads GAGVSQSPSNKVTEKGKDVELRCDPISGHTALYWYRQSLGQGLEFLIYFQGNSAPDKSGLPSDRFSAERTGGSVSTLTIQRTQQEDSAVYLCASSQGGDGYTFGSGTRLTVV.

The genes are TRBV6-5 and TRBJ2-7, with 9 bases that match TRBD2. The CDR3 extends over 15 amino acids. With 2 bases clipped from V and 4 bases from J, the junction kept 6 bases outside the gene matches. The germline CDR1 and CDR2 sequences are MNHEY and SVGAGI. CDR3 sequence reads: CASSYGPSGTYEQYF. The CDR3, as DNA: TGTGCCAGCAGTTACGGCCCTAGCGGGACTTACGAGCAGTACTTC.

V is TRBV29-1 and J is TRBJ2-1, with D possibly TRBD2 on 6 matching bases. CDR3 size: 17 residues. The V gene's germline CDR1 is SQVTM and CDR2 ANQGSEA. Trimming removed 6 bases from V and 4 bases from J, with 25 bases in between. The CDR3 DNA sequence: TGCAGCGTCGTCTACTGGGGGGACCGCGACCTATACAATGAGCAGTTCTTC. The encoded protein is CSVVYWGDRDLYNEQFF.

The chain employs TRBV7-9 and TRBJ2-2, with 11 bases matching TRBD2. CDR3 size: 18 residues. V shed 5 bases, J shed 5 bases, and the junction held 13 bases outside the gene matches. CDR1 and CDR2 (germline): SEHNR, FQNEAQ (reference sequence). CDR3 protein: CASSKGGSGRAGTGELFF. CDR3 sequence (DNA): TGTGCCAGCAGCAAAGGGGGTAGCGGGAGGGCCGGAACCGGGGAGCTGTTTTTT. The whole variable domain, filled in from reference TRBV7-9 and TRBJ2-2, reads DTGVSQNPRHKITKRGQNVTFRCDPISEHNRLYWYRQTLGQGPEFLTYFQNEAQLEKSRLLSDRFSAERPKGSFSTLEIQRTEQGDSAMYLCASSKGGSGRAGTGELFFGEGSRLTVL.

This clone turned up a few times. The rearrangement links TRBV9 to TRBJ1-2, with D possibly being TRBD1 (6 bases). Trimming stripped 3 bases from V and 0 bases from J, with 12 bases between. Germline V lookup: CDR1 SGDLS, CDR2 YYNGEE. The CDR3 sequence is 15 residues long. CDR3 residues: CASSAEGGSNYGYTF. The CDR3 DNA reads TGTGCCAGCAGCGCCGAAGGGGGATCTAACTATGGCTACACCTTC. Using reference TRBV9 and TRBJ1-2 for the parts outside the CDR3, the full variable domain is DSGVTQTPKHLITATGQRVTLRCSPRSGDLSVYWYQQSLDQGLQFLIQYYNGEERAKGNILERFSAQQFPDLHSELNLSSLELGDSALYFCASSAEGGSNYGYTFGSGTRLTVV.

This clone was seen more than once but under ten times. The chain is built from TRBV18 and TRBJ1-5, with 8 bases that match TRBD1. This CDR3 is built from 14 residues. Per germline, CDR1 KGHSH and CDR2 LQKENI. V shed 2 bases, J shed 5 bases, and the junction held 2 bases outside the gene matches. The CDR3 nucleotides are TGTGCCAGCTCACCATGGGGACAGGATCAGCCCCAGCATTTT. Amino acids: CASSPWGQDQPQHF.

The chain recombines TRBV18 with TRBJ2-1; TRBD2 aligns across 7 bases. CDR1 and CDR2 (germline): KGHSH, LQKENI. The CDR3 is 18 amino acids. Trimming took 2 bases from V and 4 from J; bases not matched to a gene: 14. This CDR3 is CASSPNSLGGSGYNEQFF. In nucleotides, the CDR3 is TGTGCCAGCTCACCAAACAGCCTCGGGGGGTCGGGGTACAATGAGCAGTTCTTC.

The chain links TRBV4-3 to TRBJ1-2, with TRBD1 as a possible D gene (5 bases). Trimming removed 0 bases from V and 6 bases from J, with 17 bases in between. Germline-derived CDR1 and CDR2 are LGHNA and YSLEER. CDR3 length equals 16 residues. CDR3 in DNA: TGCGCCAGCAGCCAAGAACAAAGAGTCTGGGGCGATGGCTACACCTTC. Its translation: CASSQEQRVWGDGYTF.

The chain carries TRBV29-1 and TRBJ2-1; 12 bases agree with TRBD2. Germline V lookup: CDR1 SQVTM, CDR2 ANQGSEA. The V and J ends lost 4 bases and 0 bases, in that order; junction bases with no gene match: 4. The CDR3 covers 16 residues. The CDR3 nucleotides are TGCAGCGTTGCACCACTAGCGGGAGGCTCCTACAATGAGCAGTTCTTC. Translated, it gives CSVAPLAGGSYNEQFF.

In its sample, this clone was seen a few times. The chain recombines TRBV27 with TRBJ2-1; possibly TRBD2 for D (7 bases). V lost 2 bases, J lost 8 bases, and 16 bases lay in between. The germline gives CDR1 MNHEY, CDR2 SMNVEV (reference sequence). The CDR3 covers 15 residues. DNA of the CDR3: TGTGCCAGCAGTTTAAGGGGCGGGGGCACGGATGAGCAGTTCTTC. It codes for CASSLRGGGTDEQFF.

This clone showed up just a few times. The chain couples TRBV10-3 to TRBJ2-7, with a possible D match to TRBD1 (6 bases). Germline lookup yields CDR1 ENHRY and CDR2 SYGVKD. CDR3 length: 14 residues. Trimming removed 2 bases at V and 0 bases at J, with 8 bases between. The DNA of the CDR3 is TGTGCCATCAGTGAGGGGGGCAGCTCCTACGAGCAGTACTTC. This sequence encodes CAISEGGSSYEQYF.

This clone was observed a handful of times. The chain recombines TRBV4-2 with TRBJ1-5, with D possibly matching TRBD1 (6 bases). Trimming took off 4 bases at V and 1 base at J, with 11 bases between the two ends. The germline V gene has CDR1 LGHNA and CDR2 YNFKEQ. The CDR3 extends over 15 amino acids. The DNA for the CDR3 is TGTGCCAGCAGCCCCCAAACAGGGAGCAATCAGCCCCAGCATTTT. This translates into CASSPQTGSNQPQHF.

This clone appeared a few times. J is TRBJ1-4 and V is TRBV18; D remains unclear. This CDR3 contains 16 residues. Germline V gene sequence: CDR1 KGHSH, CDR2 LQKENI. Trimming took 0 bases from V and 10 from J, leaving 18 bases between them. The CDR3 DNA is TGTGCCAGCTCACCACCCGTTGACCGGGGTTTTGGAAAACTGTTTTTT. Translating gives CASSPPVDRGFGKLFF.

This clone was counted at least ten times. This chain uses TRBV6-5 with TRBJ2-7; 8 positions agree with TRBD2. V shed 6 bases, J shed 0 bases, and the junction held 7 bases outside the gene matches. This CDR3 comprises 15 residues. Germline-derived CDR1 and CDR2 are MNHEY and SVGAGI. The CDR3 sequence is CASRIQREPSYEQYF. CDR3 DNA sequence: TGTGCCAGCAGGATTCAGCGGGAGCCCTCCTACGAGCAGTACTTC.

This clone has a handful of counts. V is TRBV6-5 and J is TRBJ1-2, with 9 positions matching TRBD1. Per the germline V gene, CDR1 is MNHEY and CDR2 is SVGAGI. The V segment lost 5 bases and the J segment 7 bases; nucleotides outside the gene matches: 11. The CDR3 has 15 residues. The CDR3 loop is CASSSPGQGAPGYTF. The CDR3 DNA follows: TGTGCCAGCAGTAGTCCGGGACAGGGAGCGCCTGGCTACACCTTC.

This sequence joins TRBV10-3 and TRBJ2-7, with TRBD2 matching 9 bases. This CDR3 comprises 17 residues. Losses at the gene ends were 0 bases for V and 6 bases for J; bases not matched to a gene: 12. Germline values: CDR1 ENHRY, CDR2 SYGVKD. CDR3 region: CAISESTSSGKWGEQYF. Here the CDR3 DNA reads TGTGCCATCAGTGAGTCGACATCTAGCGGGAAGTGGGGCGAGCAGTACTTC.

The chain combines TRBV6-5 with TRBJ1-2, with TRBD1 matching 7 bases. This CDR3 is built from 15 residues. Germline CDR1 reads MNHEY; CDR2 reads SVGAGI. J was trimmed by 3 bases and V by 6 bases; bases with no gene match: 10. CDR3 nucleotides: TGTGCCAGCAGCCCGGAAGGGGGCTTTGACTATGGCTACACCTTC. Amino acids: CASSPEGGFDYGYTF.